The 8 T cell receptor beta chains below all came from one sample that was sequenced in a study of blood T cell repertoires in COVID-19. Profiled with immunoSEQ multiplex PCR; TCRdb holds only in-frame clones, not every one. The sample includes just over 90,000 clones, 70% to 80% seen only once; the top ten take about 15%. Specimen: peripheral blood. The origin of the receptors is a human donor in a cohort sampled during active COVID-19.

The gene calls are TRBV29-1 and TRBJ2-3; D is unresolved. The CDR3 is 12 amino acids. Germline CDR1 is SQVTM and CDR2 is ANQGSEA. V lost 2 bases, J lost 1 base, and 4 bases lay in between. The CDR3 sequence is CSVERGTDTQYF. In DNA form, the CDR3 reads TGCAGCGTTGAAAGAGGCACAGATACGCAGTATTTT.

The DNA of the CDR3 is TGTGCCAGCAGCCAAGTGAAGGGACAGGGGAATTACGAGCAGTACTTC. The encoded protein is CASSQVKGQGNYEQYF. The V gene is TRBV3-1 (or the pseudogene TRBV3-2), the J gene TRBJ2-7, with TRBD1 matching over 10 bases. The CDR3 has 16 amino acids. Germline trimming cut 1 base from V and 4 bases from J; bases unmatched to any gene: 7. Per the germline V gene, CDR1 is LGHDT and CDR2 is YNNKEL (reference sequence).

This chain connects TRBV4-2 to TRBJ2-7; D uncertain. There are 13 residues in the CDR3. Germline V gene lookup returns CDR1 LGHNA and CDR2 YNFKEQ. With 1 base removed from V and 7 bases from J, the gap between germline ends came to 11 bases. CDR3 coding DNA: TGTGCCAGCAGCCAAGTTAACGCGGAGGAGCAGTACTTC. It encodes CASSQVNAEEQYF.

The chain carries TRBV5-1 and TRBJ2-3; 7 bases line up with TRBD2. Germline trimming cut 1 base from V and 5 bases from J; bases unmatched to any gene: 10. Germline V CDR1 and CDR2: SGHRS, YFSETQ. The CDR3 consists of 16 residues. As DNA, the CDR3 is TGCGCCAGCAGCTTGACAGCGGGACCCCAGGGAGATACGCAGTATTTT. Protein: CASSLTAGPQGDTQYF.

This clone showed up just once. CDR3 protein: CASSPDPTGNQPQHF. The CDR3 coding sequence is TGTGCCAGCAGTCCCGACCCGACAGGCAATCAGCCCCAGCATTTT. The chain recombines TRBV6-5 with TRBJ1-5; weak D call: TRBD1 (5 bases). Germline CDR1 MNHEY, CDR2 SVGAGI. Trimming pared 5 bases from V and 2 bases from J, leaving 13 bases between. The CDR3 has 15 amino acids.

The CDR3, as DNA: TGTGCCAGCAGTTTATCCATACTCAGCAATCAGCCCCAGCATTTT. Its translation: CASSLSILSNQPQHF. The V gene is TRBV28, the J gene TRBJ1-5; D remains unclear. V was cut by 1 base and J by 1 base, with 8 bases left in between. The CDR3 loop spans 15 amino acids. Germline V gives CDR1 MDHEN, CDR2 SYDVKM.

This chain connects TRBV30 to TRBJ1-2; weak D call: TRBD1 (5 bases). Germline CDR1 reads GTSNPN; CDR2 reads SVGIG (reference sequence). This CDR3 is 13 amino acids long. V was shortened by 7 bases and J by 8 bases, with 20 bases between the two germline ends. The CDR3 sequence is CASTRRGTEGYTF. CDR3 sequence (DNA): TGTGCCTCCACAAGACGGGGGACGGAGGGCTACACCTTC.

The chain is built from TRBV5-1 and TRBJ2-7; D is perhaps TRBD1 (5 bases). V lost 4 bases, J lost 5 bases, and 7 bases lay in between. The CDR3 length is 11 residues. The germline V gene has CDR1 SGHRS and CDR2 YFSETQ. DNA of the CDR3: TGCGCCAGCAGCATAGGGGACGAGCAGTACTTC. As protein: CASSIGDEQYF.